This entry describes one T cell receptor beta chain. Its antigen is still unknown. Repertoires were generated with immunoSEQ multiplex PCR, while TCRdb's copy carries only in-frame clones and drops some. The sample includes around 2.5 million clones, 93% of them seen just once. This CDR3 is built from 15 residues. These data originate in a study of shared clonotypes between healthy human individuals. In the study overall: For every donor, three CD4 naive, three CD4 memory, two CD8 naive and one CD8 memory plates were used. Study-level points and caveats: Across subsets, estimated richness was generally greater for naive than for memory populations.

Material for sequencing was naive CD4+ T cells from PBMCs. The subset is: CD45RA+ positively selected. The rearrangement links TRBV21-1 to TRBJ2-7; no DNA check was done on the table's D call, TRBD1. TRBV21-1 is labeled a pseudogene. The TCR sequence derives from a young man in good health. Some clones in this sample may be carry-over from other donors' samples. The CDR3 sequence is CASSTCGQGQNEQYF. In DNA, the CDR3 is TGTGCCAGCAGCACCTGTGGACAGGGCCAAAACGAGCAGTACTTC.